The clone carrying this TCR beta chain has a handful of counts. Its cognate antigen is unknown. Primers used in a second PCR of roughly 7 to 12 cycles were a sample-barcoded 5' primer and a J-beta primer mix. TCRdb redid the calling of the 5' RACE reads with MiXCR, one entry per CDR3 protein. The data contain about 930,000 distinct CDR3 sequences, under 35% of them seen just once; the ten biggest clones take up more than 8.5%. The source of the sample is a study of blood T cells in healthy people across ages. Whole-study context: Template switching recovered approximately one barcoded beta molecule for every two T cells. Study-wide points: The donors' CMV status was not determined, possibly confounding changes in expanded clonotypes.

Germline-derived CDR1 and CDR2 are SGHDT and YYEEEE. V was trimmed by 1 base and J by 6 bases, leaving 12 bases between them. The CDR3 spans 14 residues. Separately, the same data were catalogued under a study of T cells of mothers and their children. As that report states: Addition of sample barcodes and 2-4 random nucleotides occurred through the M1S primer of the second PCR. Unrelated mother-child pairs always had slightly, but never significantly, lower normalized overlap than related pairs.

This TCR was sampled from a woman aged 40 to 50 in good health. The J gene is TRBJ2-3, the V gene TRBV5-6; D is perhaps TRBD2 (7 bases). Sequences were obtained from blood. The DNA for the CDR3 is TGTGCCAGCAGCTTGAGGGGGGGCTCGGATACGCAGTATTTT. Amino acids: CASSLRGGSDTQYF. The full variable domain, its missing parts supplied by reference TRBV5-6 and TRBJ2-3, is DAGVTQSPTHLIKTRGQQVTLRCSPKSGHDTVSWYQQALGQGPQFIFQYYEEEERQRGNFPDRFSGHQFPNYSSELNVNALLLGDSALYLCASSLRGGSDTQYFGPGTRLTVL.